This TCR beta chain originates from a study of regulatory T cells in long-lasting Graves disease. Investigators prepared the TCR beta libraries by applying iRepertoire HTBI primers and Arm-PCR of CDR3 regions. A single record per CDR3 protein comes from TCRdb applying MiXCR to the multiplex PCR reads. Of about 520,000 distinct CDR3 sequences listed, about 12% are singletons. This clonotype occurred a few times. The V gene lost 0 bases and the J gene lost 3 bases, with 11 bases spanning the gap. Germline assignment: CDR1 MNHEY and CDR2 SVGEGT. This CDR3 is built from 15 residues. Specified time point: newly diagnosed GD, antithyroid drugs for less than 3 months. Researchers made the TCR library from RNA that was extracted from PBMCs. The same data also contributed to another study, on T cells in Graves' hyperthyroidism and ophthalmopathy. That paper adds: Graves' hyperthyroidism was deemed stable absent ophthalmopathy progression within 18 months. Uncontrolled infection, other autoimmune disease, pregnancy and lactation each barred patients from inclusion.

This sequence was found in a woman aged 30 to 39 with Graves disease. The sequencing used peripheral blood mononuclear cells (PBMCs), collected at new diagnosis, from a patient treated with antithyroid drugs. The chain joins TRBV6-2 or TRBV6-3 to TRBJ2-5, with D possibly being TRBD1 (6 bases). The CDR3 spells CASSYSNRDEETQYF. The CDR3 DNA is TGTGCCAGCAGTTACTCGAACAGGGATGAAGAGACCCAGTACTTC.